This T cell receptor beta chain originates from a study of post-analysis software for immune sequencing data. Findings and limits, study-wide: Controls had lower frequencies than patients of about five TRBV segments, which included TRBV5-6, TRBV5-1 and TRBV20-1.

Unique molecular identifiers were present in the TCR beta cDNA libraries. TCRdb processed the PCR reads anew with MiXCR; each CDR3 protein has one entry. The sample contains about 430,000 distinct CDR3 sequences, approximately 37% of which appear only once. Remarks on this clonotype: Its target is unknown. One base away lies a much larger clone, so this may be a sequencing read error.

The V segment lost 8 bases and the J segment 3 bases; nucleotides outside the gene matches: 6. CDR1 and CDR2 (germline): DFQATT, SNEGSKA (reference sequence). CDR3 length equals 12 residues. This clonotype originated in a girl aged 2 to 9 with multiple sclerosis. Sequencing input: blood. The J gene is TRBJ2-7, the V gene TRBV20-1; TRBD2 agrees at 8 bases. This CDR3 is CSTERGNYEQYF. The CDR3 nucleotides read TGCAGTACGGAGCGGGGGAACTACGAGCAGTACTTC.